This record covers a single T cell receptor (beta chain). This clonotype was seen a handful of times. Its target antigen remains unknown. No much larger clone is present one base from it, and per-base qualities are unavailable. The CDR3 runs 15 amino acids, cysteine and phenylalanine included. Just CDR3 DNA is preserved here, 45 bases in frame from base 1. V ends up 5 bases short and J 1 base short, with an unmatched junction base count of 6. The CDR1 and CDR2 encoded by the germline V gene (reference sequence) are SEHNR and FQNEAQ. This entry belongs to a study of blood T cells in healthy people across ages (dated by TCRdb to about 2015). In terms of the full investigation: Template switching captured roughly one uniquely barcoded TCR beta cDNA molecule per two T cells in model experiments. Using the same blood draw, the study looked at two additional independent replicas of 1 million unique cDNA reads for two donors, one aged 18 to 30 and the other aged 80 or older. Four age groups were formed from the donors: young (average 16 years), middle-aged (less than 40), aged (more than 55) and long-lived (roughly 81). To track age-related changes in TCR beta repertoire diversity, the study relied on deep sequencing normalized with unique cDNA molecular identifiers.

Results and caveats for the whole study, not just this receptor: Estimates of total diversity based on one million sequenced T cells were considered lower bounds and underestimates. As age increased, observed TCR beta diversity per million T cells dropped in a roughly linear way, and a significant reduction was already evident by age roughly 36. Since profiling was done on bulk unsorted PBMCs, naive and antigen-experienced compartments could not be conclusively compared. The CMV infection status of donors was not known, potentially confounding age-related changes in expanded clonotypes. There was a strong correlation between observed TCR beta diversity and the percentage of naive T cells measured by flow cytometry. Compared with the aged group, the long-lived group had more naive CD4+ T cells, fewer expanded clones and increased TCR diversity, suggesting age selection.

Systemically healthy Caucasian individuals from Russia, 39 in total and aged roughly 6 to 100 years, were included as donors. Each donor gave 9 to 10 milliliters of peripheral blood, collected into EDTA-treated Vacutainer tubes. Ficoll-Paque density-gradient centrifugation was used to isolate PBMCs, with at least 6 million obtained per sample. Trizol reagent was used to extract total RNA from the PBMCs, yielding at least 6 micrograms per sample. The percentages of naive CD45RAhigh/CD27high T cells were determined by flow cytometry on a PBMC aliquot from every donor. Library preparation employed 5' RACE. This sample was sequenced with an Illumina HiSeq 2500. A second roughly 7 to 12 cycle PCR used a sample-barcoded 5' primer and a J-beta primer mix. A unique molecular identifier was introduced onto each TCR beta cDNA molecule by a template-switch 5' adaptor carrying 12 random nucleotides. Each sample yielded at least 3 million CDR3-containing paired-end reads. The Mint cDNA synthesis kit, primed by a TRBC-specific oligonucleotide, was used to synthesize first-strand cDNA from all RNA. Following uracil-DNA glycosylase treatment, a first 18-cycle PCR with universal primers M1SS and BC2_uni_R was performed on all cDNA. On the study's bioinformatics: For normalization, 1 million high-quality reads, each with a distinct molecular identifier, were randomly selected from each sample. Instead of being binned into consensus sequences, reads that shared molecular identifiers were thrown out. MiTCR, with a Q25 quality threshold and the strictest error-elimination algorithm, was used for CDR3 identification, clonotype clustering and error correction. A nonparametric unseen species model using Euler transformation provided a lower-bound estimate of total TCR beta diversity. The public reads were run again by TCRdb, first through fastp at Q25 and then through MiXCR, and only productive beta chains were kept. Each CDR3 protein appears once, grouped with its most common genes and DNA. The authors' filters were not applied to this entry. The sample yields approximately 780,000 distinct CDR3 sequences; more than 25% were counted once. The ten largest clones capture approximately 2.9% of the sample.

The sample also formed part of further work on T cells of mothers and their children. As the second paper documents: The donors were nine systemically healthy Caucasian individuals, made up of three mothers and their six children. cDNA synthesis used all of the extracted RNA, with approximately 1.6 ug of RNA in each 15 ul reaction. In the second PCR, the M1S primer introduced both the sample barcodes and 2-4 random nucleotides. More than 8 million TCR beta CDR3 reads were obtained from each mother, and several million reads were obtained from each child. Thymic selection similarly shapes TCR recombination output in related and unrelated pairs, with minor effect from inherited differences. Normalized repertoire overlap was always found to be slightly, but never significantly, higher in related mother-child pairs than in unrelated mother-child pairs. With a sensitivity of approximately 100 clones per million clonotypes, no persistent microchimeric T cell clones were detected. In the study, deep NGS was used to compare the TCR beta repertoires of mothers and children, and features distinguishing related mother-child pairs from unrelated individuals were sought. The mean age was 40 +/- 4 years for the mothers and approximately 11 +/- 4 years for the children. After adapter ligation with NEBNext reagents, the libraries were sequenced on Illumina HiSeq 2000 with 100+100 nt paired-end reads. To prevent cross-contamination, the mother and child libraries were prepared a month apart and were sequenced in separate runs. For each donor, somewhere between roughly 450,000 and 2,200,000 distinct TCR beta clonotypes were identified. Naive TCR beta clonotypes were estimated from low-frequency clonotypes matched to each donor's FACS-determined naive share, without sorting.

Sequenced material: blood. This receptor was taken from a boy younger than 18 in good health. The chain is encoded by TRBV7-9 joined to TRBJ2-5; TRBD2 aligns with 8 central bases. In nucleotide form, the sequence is TGTGCCAGCAGCATCGGACTAGCTGGCCAAGAGACCCAGTACTTC. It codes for CASSIGLAGQETQYF. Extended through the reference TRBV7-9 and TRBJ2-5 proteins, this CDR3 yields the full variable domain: DTGVSQNPRHKITKRGQNVTFRCDPISEHNRLYWYRQTLGQGPEFLTYFQNEAQLEKSRLLSDRFSAERPKGSFSTLEIQRTEQGDSAMYLCASSIGLAGQETQYFGPGTRLLVL.